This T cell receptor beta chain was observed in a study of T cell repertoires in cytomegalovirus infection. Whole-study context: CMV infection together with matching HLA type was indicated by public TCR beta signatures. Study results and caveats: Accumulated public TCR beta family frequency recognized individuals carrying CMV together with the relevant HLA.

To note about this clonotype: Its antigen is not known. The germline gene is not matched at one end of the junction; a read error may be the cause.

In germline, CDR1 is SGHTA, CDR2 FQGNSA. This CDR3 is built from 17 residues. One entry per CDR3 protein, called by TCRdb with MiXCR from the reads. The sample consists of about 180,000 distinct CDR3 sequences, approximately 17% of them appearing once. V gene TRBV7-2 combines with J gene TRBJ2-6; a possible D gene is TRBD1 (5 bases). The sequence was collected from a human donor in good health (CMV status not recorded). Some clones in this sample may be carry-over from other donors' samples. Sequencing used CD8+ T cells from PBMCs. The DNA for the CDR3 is TGTGCCAGCAGCCCGGTCCTTTCCTTATCTGGGGCCAACGGCCTGACTTTC. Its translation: CASSPVLSLSGANGLTF.